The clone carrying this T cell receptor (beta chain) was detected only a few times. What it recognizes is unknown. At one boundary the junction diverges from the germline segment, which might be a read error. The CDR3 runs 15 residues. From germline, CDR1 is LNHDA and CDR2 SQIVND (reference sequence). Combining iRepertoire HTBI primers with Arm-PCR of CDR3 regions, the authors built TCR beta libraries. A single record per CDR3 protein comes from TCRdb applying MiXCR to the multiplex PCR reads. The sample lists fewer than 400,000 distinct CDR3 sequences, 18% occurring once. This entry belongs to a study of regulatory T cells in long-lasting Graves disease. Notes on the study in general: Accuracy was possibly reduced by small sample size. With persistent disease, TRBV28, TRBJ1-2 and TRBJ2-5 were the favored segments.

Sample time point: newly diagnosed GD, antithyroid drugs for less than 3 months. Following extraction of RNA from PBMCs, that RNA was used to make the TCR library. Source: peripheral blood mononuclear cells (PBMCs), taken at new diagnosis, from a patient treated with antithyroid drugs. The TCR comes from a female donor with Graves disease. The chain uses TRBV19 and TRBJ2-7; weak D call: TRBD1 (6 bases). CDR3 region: CASSIFQGPSYEQCF. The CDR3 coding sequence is TGTGCCAGTAGTATATTCCAGGGGCCATCCTACGAGCAGTGCTTC.